This TCR beta chain is from a study of cytomegalovirus exposure and HLA in healthy donors. This CDR3 spans 15 amino acids. Germline CDR1 reads SGHDT; CDR2 reads YYEEEE. The ends were cut back, 4 bases at V and 2 bases at J, with 15 bases in the middle. Using immunoSEQ multiplex PCR, the repertoire was profiled, and TCRdb retains in-frame clones only, with some absent. The data contain 90,000 to 110,000 clones, approximately 86% of them singletons. The V gene is TRBV5-6, the J gene TRBJ1-2; maybe TRBD1 (6 bases). Specimen: PBMCs. This receptor was taken from a woman aged 18-35 years in good health and CMV-seropositive. The CDR3 region has the DNA TGTGCCAGCAGCACAGTCTGGGGACACAACTATGGCTACACCTTC. It translates to CASSTVWGHNYGYTF.